What follows is one T cell receptor beta chain and its context. It has no known antigen specificity. Per-base qualities were not stored, and no clone one base away is much larger. The sample comes from a study of response to subunit inactivated influenza vaccine (dated by TCRdb to 2016 to 2018). A note on the overall study: The study used deep quantitative T cell receptor repertoire profiling to track responses to a trivalent subunit inactivated influenza vaccine. Broad study findings and their caveats: The authors suggested that each seasonal influenza vaccination may recruit only a limited number of new T cells.

Library creation used RT-PCR. Reads for this sample came from an Illumina HiSeq 2500. TCRdb reran the public reads through fastp at Q25 and MiXCR, keeping productive beta chains. Records with the same CDR3 protein are collapsed into one entry carrying the most frequent genes and DNA. A total of around 790,000 distinct CDR3 sequences appear in this sample, 21% of them only once. Clones ranked in the top ten supply approximately 10% of the sample. The CDR3 sequence holds 15 residues, the cysteine and phenylalanine included. Only the CDR3 DNA is retained, 45 bases long and in frame from the first base. V lost 5 bases and J lost 5 bases, and the count of bases not matched to a germline gene is 6.

Sequenced material: PBMCs from blood, taken roughly 5 days after vaccination. The sequence was obtained from a man aged 45-60 years who received an inactivated influenza vaccine. Donor details come from another sample of the same person, matched by shared clones. The chain uses TRBV12-3 or TRBV12-4 and TRBJ1-1; TRBD1 aligns with 12 central bases. At the DNA level, the sequence is TGTGCCAGCAGTGCCGGGACAGGGGGCTGGACTGAAGCTTTCTTT. Translated, this gives CASSAGTGGWTEAFF.